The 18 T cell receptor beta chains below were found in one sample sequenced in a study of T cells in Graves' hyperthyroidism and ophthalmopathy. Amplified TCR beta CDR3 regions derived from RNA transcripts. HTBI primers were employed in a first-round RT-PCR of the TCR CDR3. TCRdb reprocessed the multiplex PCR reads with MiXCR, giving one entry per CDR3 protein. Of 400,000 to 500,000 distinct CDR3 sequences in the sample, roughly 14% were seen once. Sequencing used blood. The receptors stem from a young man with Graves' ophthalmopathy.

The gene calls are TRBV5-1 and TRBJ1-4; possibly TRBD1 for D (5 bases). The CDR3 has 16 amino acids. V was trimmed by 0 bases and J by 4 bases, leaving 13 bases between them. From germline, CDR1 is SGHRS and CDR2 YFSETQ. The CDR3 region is CASSLVGQGINEKLFF. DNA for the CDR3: TGCGCCAGCAGCTTGGTAGGTCAGGGCATTAATGAAAAACTGTTTTTT. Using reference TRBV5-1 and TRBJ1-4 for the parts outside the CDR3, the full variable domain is KAGVTQTPRYLIKTRGQQVTLSCSPISGHRSVSWYQQTPGQGLQFLFEYFSETQRNKGNFPGRFSGRQFSNSRSEMNVSTLELGDSALYLCASSLVGQGINEKLFFGSGTQLSVL.

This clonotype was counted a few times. The CDR3 bases are TGTGCCAGCAGCTTACTGGAGGGCAATCAGCCCCAGCATTTT. This translates into CASSLLEGNQPQHF. The chain recombines TRBV7-6 with TRBJ1-5; D is ambiguous. CDR1 is SGHVS and CDR2 is FNYEAQ in the germline V gene. This CDR3 spans 14 amino acids. Trimming left V 2 bases short and J 2 bases short, with 7 bases between.

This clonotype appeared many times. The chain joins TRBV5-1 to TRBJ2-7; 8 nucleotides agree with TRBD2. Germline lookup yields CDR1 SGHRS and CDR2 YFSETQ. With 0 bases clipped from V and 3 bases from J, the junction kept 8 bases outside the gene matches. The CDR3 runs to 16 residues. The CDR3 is CASSLGPGLEDYEQYF. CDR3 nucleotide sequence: TGCGCCAGCAGCTTGGGCCCGGGACTAGAGGACTACGAGCAGTACTTC.

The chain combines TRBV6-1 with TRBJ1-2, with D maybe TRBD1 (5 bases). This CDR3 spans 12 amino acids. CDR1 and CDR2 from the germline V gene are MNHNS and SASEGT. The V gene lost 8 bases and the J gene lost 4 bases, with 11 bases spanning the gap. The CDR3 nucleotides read TGTGCCAGCTTGAATAGGGGCTATGGCTACACCTTC. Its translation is CASLNRGYGYTF.

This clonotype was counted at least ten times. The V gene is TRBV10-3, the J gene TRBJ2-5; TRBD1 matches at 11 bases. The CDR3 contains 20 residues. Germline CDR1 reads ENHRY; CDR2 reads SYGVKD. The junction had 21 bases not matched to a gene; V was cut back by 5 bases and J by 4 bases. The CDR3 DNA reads TGTGCCATCAGTCCCACGGGGACAGGGGGAGCGCAACGGTTCGGAGAGACCCAGTACTTC. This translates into CAISPTGTGGAQRFGETQYF.

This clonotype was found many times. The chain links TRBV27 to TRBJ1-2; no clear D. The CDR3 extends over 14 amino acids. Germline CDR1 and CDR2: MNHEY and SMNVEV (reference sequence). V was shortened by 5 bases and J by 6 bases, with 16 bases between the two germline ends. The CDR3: CASSLMGGRDGYTF. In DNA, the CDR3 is TGTGCCAGCAGTCTTATGGGCGGTAGAGATGGCTACACCTTC.

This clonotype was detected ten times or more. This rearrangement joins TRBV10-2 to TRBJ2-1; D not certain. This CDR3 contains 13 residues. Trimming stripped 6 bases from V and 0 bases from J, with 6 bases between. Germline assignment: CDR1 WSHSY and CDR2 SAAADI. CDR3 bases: TGCGCCAGCAGGGACGGCTCCTACAATGAGCAGTTCTTC. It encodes CASRDGSYNEQFF.

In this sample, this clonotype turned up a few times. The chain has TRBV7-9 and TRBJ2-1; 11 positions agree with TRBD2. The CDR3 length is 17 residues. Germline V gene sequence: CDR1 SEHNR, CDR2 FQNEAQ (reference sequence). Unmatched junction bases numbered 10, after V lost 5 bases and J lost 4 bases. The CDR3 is CASSPSLGLAAYNEQFF. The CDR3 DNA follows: TGTGCCAGCAGCCCTAGCCTGGGACTAGCGGCATACAATGAGCAGTTCTTC.

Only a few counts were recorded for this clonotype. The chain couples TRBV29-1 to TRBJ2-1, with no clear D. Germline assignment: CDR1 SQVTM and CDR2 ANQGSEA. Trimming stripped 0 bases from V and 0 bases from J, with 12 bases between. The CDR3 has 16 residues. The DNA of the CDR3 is TGCAGCGTTGAAGATCGCGGCGGTTTCTCCTACAATGAGCAGTTCTTC. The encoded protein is CSVEDRGGFSYNEQFF.

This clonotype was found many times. CDR3 residues: CASQTSGRSRDTQYF. In DNA form, the CDR3 reads TGTGCCAGCCAGACTAGCGGGAGGAGTCGAGATACGCAGTATTTT. The chain is built from TRBV7-9 and TRBJ2-3, with 13 bases aligning to TRBD2. Trimming removed 8 bases from V and 5 bases from J; junction bases left unmatched: 7. Germline assignment: CDR1 SEHNR and CDR2 FQNEAQ (reference sequence). The CDR3 is 15 amino acids.

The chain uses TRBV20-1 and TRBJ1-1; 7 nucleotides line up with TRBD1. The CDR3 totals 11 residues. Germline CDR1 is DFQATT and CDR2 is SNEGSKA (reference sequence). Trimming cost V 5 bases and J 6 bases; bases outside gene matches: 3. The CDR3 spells CSARDSSEAFF. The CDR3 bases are TGCAGTGCTCGGGACAGCTCTGAAGCTTTCTTT.

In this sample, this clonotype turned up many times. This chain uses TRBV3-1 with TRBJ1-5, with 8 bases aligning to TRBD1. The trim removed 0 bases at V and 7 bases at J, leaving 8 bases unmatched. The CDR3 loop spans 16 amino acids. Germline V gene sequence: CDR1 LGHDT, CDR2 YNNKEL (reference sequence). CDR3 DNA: TGTGCCAGCAGCCAAGATGGAGGACAGGGCTACCAGCCCCAGCATTTT. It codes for CASSQDGGQGYQPQHF.

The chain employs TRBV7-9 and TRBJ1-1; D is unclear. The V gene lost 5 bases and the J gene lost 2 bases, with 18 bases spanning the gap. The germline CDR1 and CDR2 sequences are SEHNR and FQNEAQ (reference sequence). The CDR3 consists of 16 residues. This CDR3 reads CASSEIWVSLNTEAFF. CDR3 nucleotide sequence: TGTGCCAGCAGCGAGATATGGGTCTCATTAAACACTGAAGCTTTCTTT.

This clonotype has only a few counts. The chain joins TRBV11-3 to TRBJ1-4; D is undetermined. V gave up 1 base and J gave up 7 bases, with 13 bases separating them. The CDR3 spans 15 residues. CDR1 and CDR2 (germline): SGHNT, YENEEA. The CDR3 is CASSLASGVGEKLFF. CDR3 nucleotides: TGTGCCAGCAGCTTAGCGTCCGGGGTTGGTGAAAAACTGTTTTTT.

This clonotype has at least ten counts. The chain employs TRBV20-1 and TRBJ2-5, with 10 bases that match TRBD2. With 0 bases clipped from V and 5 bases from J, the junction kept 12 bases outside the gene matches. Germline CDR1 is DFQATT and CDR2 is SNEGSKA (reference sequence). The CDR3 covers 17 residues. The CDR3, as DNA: TGCAGTGCTAGAGAGGGGTTCCTCCAGCGGGGGGGGGAGACCCAGTACTTC. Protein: CSAREGFLQRGGETQYF.

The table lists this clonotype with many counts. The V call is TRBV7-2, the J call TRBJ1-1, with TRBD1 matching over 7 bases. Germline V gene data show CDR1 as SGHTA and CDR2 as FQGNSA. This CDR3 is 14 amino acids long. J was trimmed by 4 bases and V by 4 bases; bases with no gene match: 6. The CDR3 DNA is TGTGCCAGCAGCTCCCGGAGGGACAGCACTGAAGCTTTCTTT. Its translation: CASSSRRDSTEAFF. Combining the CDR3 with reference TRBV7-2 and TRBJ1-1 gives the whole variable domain GAGVSQSPSNKVTEKGKDVELRCDPISGHTALYWYRQSLGQGLEFLIYFQGNSAPDKSGLPSDRFSAERTGGSVSTLTIQRTQQEDSAVYLCASSSRRDSTEAFFGQGTRLTVV.

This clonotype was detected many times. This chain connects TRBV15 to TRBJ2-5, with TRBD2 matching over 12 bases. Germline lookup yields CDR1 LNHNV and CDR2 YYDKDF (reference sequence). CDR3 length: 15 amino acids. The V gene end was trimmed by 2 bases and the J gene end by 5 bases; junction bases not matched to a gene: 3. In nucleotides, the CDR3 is TGTGCCACCAGCAGAAGGACTAGCGGGGCTGAGACCCAGTACTTC. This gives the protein CATSRRTSGAETQYF.

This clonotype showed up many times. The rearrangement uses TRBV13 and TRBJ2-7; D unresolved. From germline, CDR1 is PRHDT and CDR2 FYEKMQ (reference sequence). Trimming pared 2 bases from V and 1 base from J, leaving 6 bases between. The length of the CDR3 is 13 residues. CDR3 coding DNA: TGTGCCAGCAGCTTAAGCCCTTCCTACGAGCAGTACTTC. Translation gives CASSLSPSYEQYF.